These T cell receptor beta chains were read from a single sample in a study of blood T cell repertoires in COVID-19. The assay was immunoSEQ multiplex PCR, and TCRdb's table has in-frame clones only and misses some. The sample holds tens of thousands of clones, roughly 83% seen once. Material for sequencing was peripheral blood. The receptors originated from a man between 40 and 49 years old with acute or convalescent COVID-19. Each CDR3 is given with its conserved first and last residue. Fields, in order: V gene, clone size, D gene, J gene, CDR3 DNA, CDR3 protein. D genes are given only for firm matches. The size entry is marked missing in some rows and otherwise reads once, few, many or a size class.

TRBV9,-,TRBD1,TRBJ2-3,TGTGCCAGCAGCGTAGGAGGTGGACAGGGAGCAGATACGCAGTATTTT,CASSVGGGQGADTQYF
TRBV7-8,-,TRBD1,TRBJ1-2,TGTGCCAGCAGCCGAGGACAGGGGGGCTATGGCTACACCTTC,CASSRGQGGYGYTF
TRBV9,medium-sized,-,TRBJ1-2,TGTGCCAGCAGCGTCAGGGCGGATGGCTACACCTTC,CASSVRADGYTF
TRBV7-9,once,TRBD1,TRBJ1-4,TGTGCCAGCAGCTTGGGACAGGGGAACGAGGAAAAACTGTTTTTT,CASSLGQGNEEKLFF
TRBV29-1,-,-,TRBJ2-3,TGCAGCGTCCCGGGTAGCACAGATACGCAGTATTTT,CSVPGSTDTQYF
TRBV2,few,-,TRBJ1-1,TGTGCCAGCAGTATCCTGACACCTCAGACTGAAGCTTTCTTT,CASSILTPQTEAFF
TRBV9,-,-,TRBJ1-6,TGTGCCAGCAGCGTAGGAAGCGGCGGGGGGAAATTGAGTTCACCCCTCCACTTT,CASSVGSGGGKLSSPLHF
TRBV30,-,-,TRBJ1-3,TGTGCCTGGACTCAGGGCGGTGTCCCTGGAAACACCATATATTTT,CAWTQGGVPGNTIYF
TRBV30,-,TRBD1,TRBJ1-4,TGTGCCTGCACAGGGGCAACTAATGAAAAACTGTTTTTT,CACTGATNEKLFF
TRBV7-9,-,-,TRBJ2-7,TGTGCCAGCAGCCCCCTTCCCGGACAAAGCTCCTACGAGCAGTACTTC,CASSPLPGQSSYEQYF
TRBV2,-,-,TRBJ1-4,TGTGCCAGCATTCAGGCGGGAGCAACTAATGAAAAACTGTTTTTT,CASIQAGATNEKLFF
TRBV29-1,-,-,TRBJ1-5,TGCAGCGTTGGACAGGATCAGCCCCAGCATTTT,CSVGQDQPQHF
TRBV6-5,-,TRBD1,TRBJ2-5,TGTGCCAGCATTAGCGGACAGGGGTGGCGGGAGACCCAGTACTTC,CASISGQGWRETQYF
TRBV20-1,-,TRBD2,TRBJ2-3,TGCAGTGCTAGTGGACTAGCGACAGATACGCAGTATTTT,CSASGLATDTQYF
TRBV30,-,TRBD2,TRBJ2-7,TGTGCCTGGAGCACCACGGGAGGCTACGAGCAGTACTTC,CAWSTTGGYEQYF
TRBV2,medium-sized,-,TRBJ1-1,TGTGCCAGCAGCGGGGTTACGGGGGCTTTCTTT,CASSGVTGAFF
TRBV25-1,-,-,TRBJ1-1,TGTGCCAGCAGTGAATCTATGACGACACCGAACACTGAAGCTTTCTTT,CASSESMTTPNTEAFF
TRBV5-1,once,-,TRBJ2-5,TGCGCCAGCAGCTTGTCGGCGGGTCGGGAGACCCAGTACTTC,CASSLSAGRETQYF
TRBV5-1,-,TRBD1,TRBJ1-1,TGCGCCAGCAGCGCCGGGACAGGGGGAAACACTGAAGCTTTCTTT,CASSAGTGGNTEAFF
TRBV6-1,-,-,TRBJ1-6,TGTGCCAGCAGTGAAGCAAGACTACTCGGGTCACCCCTCCACTTT,CASSEARLLGSPLHF
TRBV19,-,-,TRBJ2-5,TGTGCCAGTAGTGGCCAGGGTAGGAAGACCCAGTACTTC,CASSGQGRKTQYF
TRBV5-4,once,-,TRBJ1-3,TGTGCCAGCAGCTCTCCCGCTGGCGGGCGGACTGGAAACACCATATATTTT,CASSSPAGGRTGNTIYF
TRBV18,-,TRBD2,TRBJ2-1,TGTGCCAGCTCCCGCGGGGGGGGCAATGAGCAGTTCTTC,CASSRGGGNEQFF
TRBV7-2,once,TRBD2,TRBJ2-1,TGTGCCAGCAGCTCGACGTGGACTAGCACCAATGAGCAGTTCTTC,CASSSTWTSTNEQFF
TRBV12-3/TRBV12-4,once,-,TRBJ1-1,TGTGCCAGCATCCGACATGGGCAAACTGAAGCTTTCTTT,CASIRHGQTEAFF
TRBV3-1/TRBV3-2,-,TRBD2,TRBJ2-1,TGTGCCAGCAGCCAAGATCCGGTGGTCGGGGGGGTAAATGAGCAGTTCTTC,CASSQDPVVGGVNEQFF
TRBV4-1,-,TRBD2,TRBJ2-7,TGCGCCAGCAGCCAAGGGGCTAGCGGGGTAGTCTACGAGCAGTACTTC,CASSQGASGVVYEQYF
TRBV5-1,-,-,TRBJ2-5,TGCGCCAGCAGCTTGGGGGATCGGGGAGCCCCTCAAGAGACCCAGTACTTC,CASSLGDRGAPQETQYF
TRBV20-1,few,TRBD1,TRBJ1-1,TGCAGTGCTAGTGCCGGGACAGGGCGAATGAACACTGAAGCTTTCTTT,CSASAGTGRMNTEAFF
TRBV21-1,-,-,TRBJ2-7,TGTGCCAGCACGCACCGCGCTTCCCGGGACAGGGAGTCCCCTAGCTCCTACGAGCAGTACTTC,CASTHRASRDRESPSSYEQYF
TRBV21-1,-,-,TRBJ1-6,TGTGCCAGCAGCAAAACTCCGGGACAGAATTCACCCCTCCACTTT,CASSKTPGQNSPLHF
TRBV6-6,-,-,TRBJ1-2,TGTGCCAGCAGAGGAGGGGCCAGCCCCAACTATGGCTACACCTTC,CASRGGASPNYGYTF
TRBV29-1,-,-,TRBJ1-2,TGCAGCGTTGAAGATAGGCCGGGATTCTATGGCTACACCTTC,CSVEDRPGFYGYTF
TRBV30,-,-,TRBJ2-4,TGTGCCGGACTCGTGGGGGCTGCTACTCAGTACTTC,CAGLVGAATQYF
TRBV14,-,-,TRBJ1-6,TGTGCCAGCAGCCAAGACGGACTAACCTATAATTCACCCCTCCACTTT,CASSQDGLTYNSPLHF
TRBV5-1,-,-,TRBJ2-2,TGCGCCAGCAGCTTTGTCCTGGACACGAAAAATACCGGGGAGCTGTTTTTT,CASSFVLDTKNTGELFF
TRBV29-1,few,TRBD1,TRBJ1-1,TGCAGCCCACAACAGGGGTTGAACACTGAAGCTTTCTTT,CSPQQGLNTEAFF
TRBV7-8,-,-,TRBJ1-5,TGTGCCAGCAGCTTAAGGGCCGTAAGAAATGTGGGGGGTAATCAGCCCCAGCATTTT,CASSLRAVRNVGGNQPQHF
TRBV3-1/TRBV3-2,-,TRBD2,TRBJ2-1,TGTGCCAGCAGCCAAGAGGCGCTAGCGGGGGGGAATCGTCATGAGCAGTTCTTC,CASSQEALAGGNRHEQFF
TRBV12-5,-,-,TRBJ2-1,TGTGCTAGTGGTTTGGGTAGCTTTAGTGAGCAGTTCTTC,CASGLGSFSEQFF
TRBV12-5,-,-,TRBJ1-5,TGTGCTAGTTGCAGGGTAGGGCAGCCCCAGCATTTT,CASCRVGQPQHF
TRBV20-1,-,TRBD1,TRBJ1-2,TGCAGTGCTGCAGGGACAGAGGGCTACACCTTC,CSAAGTEGYTF
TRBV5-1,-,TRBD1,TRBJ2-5,TGCGCCAGCAGCCTTACAGGACAGGGTGGAGGGACGCCGACCCAGTACTTC,CASSLTGQGGGTPTQYF
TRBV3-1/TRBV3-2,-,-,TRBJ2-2,TGTGCCAGCTTAGAGGGTAGCGCGAACACCGGGGAGCTGTTTTTT,CASLEGSANTGELFF
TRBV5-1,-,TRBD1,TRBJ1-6,TGCGCCAGCAGCCTAGGGGTGGGACAGGGGAATTCACCCCTCCACTTT,CASSLGVGQGNSPLHF
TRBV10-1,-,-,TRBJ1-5,TGCGCCAGCAGTGAGAACAGGTATCAGCCCCAGCATTTT,CASSENRYQPQHF
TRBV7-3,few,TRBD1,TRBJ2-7,TGTGCCAGCGCCTGGGACAGCTCCTACGAGCAGTACTTC,CASAWDSSYEQYF